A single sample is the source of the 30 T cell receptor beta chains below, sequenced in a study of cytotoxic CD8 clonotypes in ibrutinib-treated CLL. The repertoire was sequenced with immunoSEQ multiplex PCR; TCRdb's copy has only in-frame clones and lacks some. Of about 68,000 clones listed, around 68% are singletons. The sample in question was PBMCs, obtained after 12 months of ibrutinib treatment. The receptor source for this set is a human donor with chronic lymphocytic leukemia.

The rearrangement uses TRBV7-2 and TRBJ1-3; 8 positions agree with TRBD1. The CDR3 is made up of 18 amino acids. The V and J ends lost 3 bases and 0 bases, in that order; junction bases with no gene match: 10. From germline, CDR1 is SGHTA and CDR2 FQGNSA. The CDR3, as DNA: TGTGCCAGCAGCTTCCCTACAGGGGGGGTATACTCTGGAAACACCATATATTTT. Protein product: CASSFPTGGVYSGNTIYF. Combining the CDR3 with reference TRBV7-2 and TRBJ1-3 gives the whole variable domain GAGVSQSPSNKVTEKGKDVELRCDPISGHTALYWYRQSLGQGLEFLIYFQGNSAPDKSGLPSDRFSAERTGGSVSTLTIQRTQQEDSAVYLCASSFPTGGVYSGNTIYFGEGSWLTVV.

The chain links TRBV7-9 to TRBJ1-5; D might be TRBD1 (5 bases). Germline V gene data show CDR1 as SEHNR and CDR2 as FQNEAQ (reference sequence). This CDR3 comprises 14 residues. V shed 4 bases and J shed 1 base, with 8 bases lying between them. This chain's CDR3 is CASSSGTSNQPQHF. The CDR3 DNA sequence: TGTGCCAGCAGCTCAGGGACGAGCAATCAGCCCCAGCATTTT.

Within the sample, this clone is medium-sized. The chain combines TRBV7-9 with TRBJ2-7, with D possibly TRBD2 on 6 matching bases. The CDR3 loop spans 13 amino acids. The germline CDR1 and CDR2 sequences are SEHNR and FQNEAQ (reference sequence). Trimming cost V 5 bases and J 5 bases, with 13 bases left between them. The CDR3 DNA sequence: TGTGCCAGCAGCCCAGGCCCGGGGGACGAGCAGTACTTC. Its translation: CASSPGPGDEQYF.

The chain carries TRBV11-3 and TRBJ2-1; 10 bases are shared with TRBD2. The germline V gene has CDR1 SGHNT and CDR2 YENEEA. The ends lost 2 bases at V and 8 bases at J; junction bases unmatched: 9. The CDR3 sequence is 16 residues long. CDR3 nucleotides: TGTGCCAGCAGCTTACTTACCAGCGGGGGGGCTTATGAGCAGTTCTTC. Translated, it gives CASSLLTSGGAYEQFF.

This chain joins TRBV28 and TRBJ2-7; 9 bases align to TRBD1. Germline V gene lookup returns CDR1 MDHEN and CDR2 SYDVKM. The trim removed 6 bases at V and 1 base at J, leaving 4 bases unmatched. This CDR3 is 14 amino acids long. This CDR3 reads CASRRTGDSYEQYF. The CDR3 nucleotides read TGTGCCAGCAGACGGACAGGGGATTCCTACGAGCAGTACTTC.

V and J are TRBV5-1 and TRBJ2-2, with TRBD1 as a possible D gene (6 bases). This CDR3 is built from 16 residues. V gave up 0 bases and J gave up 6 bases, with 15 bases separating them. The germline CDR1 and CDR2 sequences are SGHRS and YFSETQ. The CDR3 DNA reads TGCGCCAGCAGCTTGGACGCCAGGGGAAACGCCGGGGAGCTGTTTTTT. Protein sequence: CASSLDARGNAGELFF. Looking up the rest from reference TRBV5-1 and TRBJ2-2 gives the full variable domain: KAGVTQTPRYLIKTRGQQVTLSCSPISGHRSVSWYQQTPGQGLQFLFEYFSETQRNKGNFPGRFSGRQFSNSRSEMNVSTLELGDSALYLCASSLDARGNAGELFFGEGSRLTVL.

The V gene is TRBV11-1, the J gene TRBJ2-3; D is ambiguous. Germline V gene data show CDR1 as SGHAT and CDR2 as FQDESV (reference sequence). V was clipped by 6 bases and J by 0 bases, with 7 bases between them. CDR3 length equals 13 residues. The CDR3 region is CASSLGSTDTQYF. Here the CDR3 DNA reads TGTGCCAGCAGTTTGGGAAGCACAGATACGCAGTATTTT. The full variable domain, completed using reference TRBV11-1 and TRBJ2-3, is EAEVAQSPRYKITEKSQAVAFWCDPISGHATLYWYRQILGQGPELLVQFQDESVVDDSQLPKDRFSAERLKGVDSTLKIQPAELGDSAMYLCASSLGSTDTQYFGPGTRLTVL.

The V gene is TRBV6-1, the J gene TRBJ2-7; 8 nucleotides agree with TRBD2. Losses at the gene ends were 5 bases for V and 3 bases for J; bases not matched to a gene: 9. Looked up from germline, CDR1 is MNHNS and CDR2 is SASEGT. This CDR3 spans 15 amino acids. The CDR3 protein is CASSPQAGGLYEQYF. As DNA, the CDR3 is TGTGCCAGCAGTCCCCAGGCGGGGGGCCTCTACGAGCAGTACTTC.

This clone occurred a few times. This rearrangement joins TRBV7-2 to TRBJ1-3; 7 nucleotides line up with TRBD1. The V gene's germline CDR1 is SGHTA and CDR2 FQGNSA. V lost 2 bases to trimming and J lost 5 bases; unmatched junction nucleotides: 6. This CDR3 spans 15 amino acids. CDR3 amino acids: CASSLKTGSRNTIYF. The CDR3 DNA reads TGTGCCAGCAGCTTAAAGACAGGGAGTCGAAACACCATATATTTT.

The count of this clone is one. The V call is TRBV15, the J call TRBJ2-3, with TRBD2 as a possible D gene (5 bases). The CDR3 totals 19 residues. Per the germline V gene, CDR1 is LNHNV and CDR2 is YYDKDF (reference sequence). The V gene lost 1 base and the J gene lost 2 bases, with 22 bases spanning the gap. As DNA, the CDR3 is TGTGCCACCAGCAGAGGCCCAATTGAGGACCCGCTAGCCACAGATACGCAGTATTTT. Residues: CATSRGPIEDPLATDTQYF.

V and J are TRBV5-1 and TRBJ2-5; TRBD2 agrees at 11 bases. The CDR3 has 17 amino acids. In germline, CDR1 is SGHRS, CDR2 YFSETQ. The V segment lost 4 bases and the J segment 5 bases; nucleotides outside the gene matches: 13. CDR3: CASSPAPVAGGRETQYF. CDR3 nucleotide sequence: TGCGCCAGCAGCCCAGCCCCAGTAGCGGGGGGGCGGGAGACCCAGTACTTC. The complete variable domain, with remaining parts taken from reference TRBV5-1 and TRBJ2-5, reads KAGVTQTPRYLIKTRGQQVTLSCSPISGHRSVSWYQQTPGQGLQFLFEYFSETQRNKGNFPGRFSGRQFSNSRSEMNVSTLELGDSALYLCASSPAPVAGGRETQYFGPGTRLLVL.

CDR3 nucleotide sequence: TGTGCCAGCATTCCGGGCCGGGCTCGCACCGGGGAGCTGTTTTTT. As protein: CASIPGRARTGELFF. The chain uses TRBV2 and TRBJ2-2, with D hard to call. The CDR3 covers 15 residues. Germline assignment: CDR1 SNHLY and CDR2 FYNNEI. The ends were cut back, 7 bases at V and 4 bases at J, with 16 bases in the middle.

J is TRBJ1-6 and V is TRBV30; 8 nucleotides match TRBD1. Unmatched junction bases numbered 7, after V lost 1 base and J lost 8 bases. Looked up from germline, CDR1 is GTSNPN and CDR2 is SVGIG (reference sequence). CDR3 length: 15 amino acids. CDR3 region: CAWSGPGTGDSPLHF. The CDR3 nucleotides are TGTGCCTGGAGTGGTCCCGGGACAGGTGATTCACCCCTCCACTTT.

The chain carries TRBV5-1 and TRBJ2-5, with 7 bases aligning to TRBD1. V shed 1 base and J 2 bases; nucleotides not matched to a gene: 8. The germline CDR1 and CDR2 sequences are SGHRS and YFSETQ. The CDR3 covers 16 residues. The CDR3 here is CASSLSLTGKQETQYF. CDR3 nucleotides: TGCGCCAGCAGCTTGTCTCTGACAGGGAAACAAGAGACCCAGTACTTC.

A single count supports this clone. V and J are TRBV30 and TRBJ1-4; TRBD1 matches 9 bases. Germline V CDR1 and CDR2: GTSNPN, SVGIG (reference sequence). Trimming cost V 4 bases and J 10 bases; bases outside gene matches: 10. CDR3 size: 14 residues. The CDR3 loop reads CAWMGDRVGSKLFF. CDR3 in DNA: TGTGCCTGGATGGGGGACAGGGTCGGATCAAAACTGTTTTTT. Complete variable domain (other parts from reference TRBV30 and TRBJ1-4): SQTIHQWPATLVQPVGSPLSLECTVEGTSNPNLYWYRQAAGRGLQLLFYSVGIGQISSEVPQNLSASRPQDRQFILSSKKLLLSDSGFYLCAWMGDRVGSKLFFGSGTQLSVL.

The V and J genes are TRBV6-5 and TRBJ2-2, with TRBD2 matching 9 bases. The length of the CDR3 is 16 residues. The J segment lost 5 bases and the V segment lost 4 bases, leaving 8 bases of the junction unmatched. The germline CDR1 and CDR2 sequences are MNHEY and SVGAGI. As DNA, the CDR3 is TGTGCCAGCAGTTCATGGACTAGCGTAAGAACCGGGGAGCTGTTTTTT. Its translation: CASSSWTSVRTGELFF.

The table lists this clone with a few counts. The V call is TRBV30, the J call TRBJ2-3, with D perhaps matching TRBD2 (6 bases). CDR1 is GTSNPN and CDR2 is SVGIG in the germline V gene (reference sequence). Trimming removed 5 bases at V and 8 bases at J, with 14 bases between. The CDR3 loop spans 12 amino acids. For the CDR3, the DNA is TGTGCCTGGGGGACGACGGGGGTTACGCAGTATTTT. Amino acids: CAWGTTGVTQYF.

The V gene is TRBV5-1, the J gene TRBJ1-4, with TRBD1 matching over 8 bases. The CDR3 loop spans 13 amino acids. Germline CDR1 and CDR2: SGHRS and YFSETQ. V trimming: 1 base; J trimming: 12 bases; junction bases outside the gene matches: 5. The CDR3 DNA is TGCGCCAGCAGCTTGAGAGCAGGGGGCGAACTGTTTTTT. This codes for CASSLRAGGELFF.

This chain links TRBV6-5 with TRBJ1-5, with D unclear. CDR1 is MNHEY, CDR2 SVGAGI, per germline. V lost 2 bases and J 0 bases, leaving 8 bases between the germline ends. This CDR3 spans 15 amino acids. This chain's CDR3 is CASSYSKLSNQPQHF. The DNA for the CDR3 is TGTGCCAGCAGTTACAGCAAACTTAGCAATCAGCCCCAGCATTTT.

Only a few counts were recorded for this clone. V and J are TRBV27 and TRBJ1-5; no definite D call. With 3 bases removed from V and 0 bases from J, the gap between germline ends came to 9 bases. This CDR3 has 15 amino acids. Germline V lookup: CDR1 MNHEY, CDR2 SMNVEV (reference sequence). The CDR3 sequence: CASSLRSHSNQPQHF. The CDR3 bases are TGTGCCAGCAGTTTGCGGTCTCATAGCAATCAGCCCCAGCATTTT.

This CDR3 reads CASSNDRRLYYGYTF. The CDR3 region has the DNA TGTGCCAGCAGTAACGACAGGAGACTTTACTATGGCTACACCTTC. V gene TRBV6-1 combines with J gene TRBJ1-2; a possible D gene is TRBD1 (6 bases). The germline V gene has CDR1 MNHNS and CDR2 SASEGT. Trimming removed 5 bases at V and 3 bases at J, with 16 bases between. The CDR3 has 15 amino acids.

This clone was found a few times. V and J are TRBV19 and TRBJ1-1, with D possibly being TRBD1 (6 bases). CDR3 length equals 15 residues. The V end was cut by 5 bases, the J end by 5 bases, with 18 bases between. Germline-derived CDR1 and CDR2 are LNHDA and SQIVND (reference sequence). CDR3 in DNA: TGTGCCAGTAGTGCCCACAGGGCTCAGTGGACTGAAGCTTTCTTT. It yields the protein CASSAHRAQWTEAFF.

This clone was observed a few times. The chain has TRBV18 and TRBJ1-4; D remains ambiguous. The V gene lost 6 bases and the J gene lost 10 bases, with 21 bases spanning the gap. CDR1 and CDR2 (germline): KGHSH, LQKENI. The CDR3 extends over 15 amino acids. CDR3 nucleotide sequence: TGTGCCAGCTCGGAGCATCCTGGTGCTTCCGCAAAACTGTTTTTT. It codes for CASSEHPGASAKLFF.

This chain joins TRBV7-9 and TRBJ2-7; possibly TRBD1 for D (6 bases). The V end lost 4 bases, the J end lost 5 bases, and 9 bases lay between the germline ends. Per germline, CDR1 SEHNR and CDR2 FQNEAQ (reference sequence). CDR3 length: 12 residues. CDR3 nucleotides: TGTGCCAGCAGCTATTACAGGGACGAGCAGTACTTC. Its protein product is CASSYYRDEQYF.

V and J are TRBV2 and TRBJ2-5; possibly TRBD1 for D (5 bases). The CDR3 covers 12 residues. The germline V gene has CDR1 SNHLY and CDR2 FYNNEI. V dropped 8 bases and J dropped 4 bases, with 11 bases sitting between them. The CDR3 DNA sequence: TGTGCCAGCCGTCCTCAGGGAGAGACCCAGTACTTC. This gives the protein CASRPQGETQYF.

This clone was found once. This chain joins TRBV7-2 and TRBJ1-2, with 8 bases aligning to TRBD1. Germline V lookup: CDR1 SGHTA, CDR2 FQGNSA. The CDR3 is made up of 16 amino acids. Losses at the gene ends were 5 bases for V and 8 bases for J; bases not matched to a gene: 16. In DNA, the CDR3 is TGTGCCAGCAGCCCAAATCGGCCATCAGGGGGCTGGGGCTACACCTTC. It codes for CASSPNRPSGGWGYTF. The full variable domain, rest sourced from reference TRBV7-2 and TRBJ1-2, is GAGVSQSPSNKVTEKGKDVELRCDPISGHTALYWYRQSLGQGLEFLIYFQGNSAPDKSGLPSDRFSAERTGGSVSTLTIQRTQQEDSAVYLCASSPNRPSGGWGYTFGSGTRLTVV.

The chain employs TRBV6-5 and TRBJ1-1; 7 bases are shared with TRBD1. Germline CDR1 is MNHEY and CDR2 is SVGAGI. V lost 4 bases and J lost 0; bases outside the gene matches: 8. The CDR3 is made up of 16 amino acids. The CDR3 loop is CASSSPGGRMNTEAFF. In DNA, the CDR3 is TGTGCCAGCAGTTCCCCAGGGGGACGGATGAACACTGAAGCTTTCTTT.

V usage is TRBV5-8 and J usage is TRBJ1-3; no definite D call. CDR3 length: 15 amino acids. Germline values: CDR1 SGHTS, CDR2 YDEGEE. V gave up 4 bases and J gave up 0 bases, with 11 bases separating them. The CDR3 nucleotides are TGTGCCAGCAGCCCGCAACTCTACTCTGGAAACACCATATATTTT. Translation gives CASSPQLYSGNTIYF.

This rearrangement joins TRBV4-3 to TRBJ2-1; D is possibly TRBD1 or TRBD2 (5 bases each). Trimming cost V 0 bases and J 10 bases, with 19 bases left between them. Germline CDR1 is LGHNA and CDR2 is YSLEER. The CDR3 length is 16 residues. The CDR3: CASSQDGTNPYSEQFF. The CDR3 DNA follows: TGCGCCAGCAGCCAAGATGGGACGAACCCCTACAGCGAGCAGTTCTTC.

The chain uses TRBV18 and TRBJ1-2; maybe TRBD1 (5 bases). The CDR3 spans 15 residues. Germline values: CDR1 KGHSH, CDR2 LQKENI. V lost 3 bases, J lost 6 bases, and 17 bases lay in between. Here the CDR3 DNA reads TGTGCCAGCTCACCGGGACTAGGGTGGTCGGATGGCTACACCTTC. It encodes CASSPGLGWSDGYTF.